The source of this TCR beta chain is a study of beta chain features in type 1 diabetes. Broader study findings: VDJ junctions from type 1 diabetes patients carried fewer insertions and larger deletions.

On this clone: Its antigen is not known.

There are 15 residues in the CDR3. Looked up from germline, CDR1 is SGHRS and CDR2 is YFSETQ. Trimming shortened V by 4 bases and J by 2 bases, and 13 bases separated the two germline ends. Sampling consisted of one heparinised blood draw per donor, averaging approximately 100 mL. Cells sorted by CD45RO/CCR7/CD25/CD127/CD95/CD27 comprised CD4+ naive, central memory, regulatory and stem cell-like memory cells. Sequenced material consisted of expressed TCRB transcripts (all of the isolated RNA was reverse transcribed). Only in-frame clones appear in the TCRdb table, and some are missing; sequencing was by immunoSEQ multiplex PCR. The top ten clones hold 0.023% of a sample with about 900,000 clones, 15% to 20% of them seen once.

The source is a young woman in good health. Input material: naive CD4+ T cells from blood. The V gene is TRBV5-1, the J gene TRBJ2-1; D ambiguous. Written as DNA, the CDR3 is TGCGCCAGCAGCCCAAGAGTTGGGACCTACAATGAGCAGTTCTTC. As protein: CASSPRVGTYNEQFF.